Described below is a single T cell receptor beta chain sequence and its context. These data are taken from a study of shared T cell receptors in the human thymus. TCRdb keeps only in-frame clones here, not all; method: immunoSEQ multiplex PCR. The sample records approximately 760,000 clones, approximately 85% being singletons. In germline, CDR1 is MNHEY, CDR2 SVGAGI. This CDR3 spans 15 amino acids. The junction had 7 bases not matched to a gene; V was cut back by 1 base and J by 7 bases. Another study also made use of these data, one on human thymus T cells. That report notes: Resections from corrective heart surgery provided thymus tissue. Related research reported highly overlapping thymic repertoires among unrelated individuals.

The sample taken for sequencing was thymocytes. This chain joins TRBV6-5 and TRBJ1-2; TRBD1 aligns across 9 bases. This TCR derives from a girl less than two years old with a congenital heart defect. The CDR3 bases are TGTGCCAGCAGTTACTTACAGGGGGCGAGCGTTGGCTACACCTTC. This translates into CASSYLQGASVGYTF.